This T cell receptor (beta chain) was captured by sequencing in a study of T cell repertoires in cytomegalovirus infection. TCRdb reprocessed the reads with MiXCR, giving one entry per CDR3 protein. The table records approximately 110,000 distinct CDR3 sequences, about 32% of them present only once. A single count supports this clonotype. Its antigen is still unknown. Between the trimmed V and J ends, which lost 6 bases and 0 bases, there was a span of 19 bases. Germline loops: CDR1 MDHEN, CDR2 SYDVKM. There are 17 residues in the CDR3. Here the sequenced sample was CD8+ T cells from cultured PBMCs, taken from culture after CMV antigen stimulation. The rearrangement links TRBV28 to TRBJ2-3; maybe TRBD1 (6 bases). This receptor was identified in a human donor in good health (CMV status not recorded). Some clones in this sample may be carry-over from other donors' samples. This CDR3 is CASSQLHRVPSTDTQYF. The CDR3, as DNA: TGTGCCAGCAGCCAACTTCACAGGGTCCCTAGCACAGATACGCAGTATTTT. The full variable domain, its missing parts supplied by reference TRBV28 and TRBJ2-3, is DVKVTQSSRYLVKRTGEKVFLECVQDMDHENMFWYRQDPGLGLRLIYFSYDVKMKEKGDIPEGYSVSREKKERFSLILESASTNQTSMYLCASSQLHRVPSTDTQYFGPGTRLTVL.